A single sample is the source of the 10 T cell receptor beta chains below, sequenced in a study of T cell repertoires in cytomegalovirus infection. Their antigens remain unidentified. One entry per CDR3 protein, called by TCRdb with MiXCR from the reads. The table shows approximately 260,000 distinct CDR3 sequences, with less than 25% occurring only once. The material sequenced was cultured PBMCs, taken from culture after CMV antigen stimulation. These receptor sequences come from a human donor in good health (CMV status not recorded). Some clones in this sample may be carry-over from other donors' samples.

In DNA, the CDR3 is TGTGCCAGCAGTTTCGTGGAGGACTACGAGCAGTACGTC. Translated: CASSFVEDYEQYV. This chain connects TRBV12-3 or TRBV12-4 to TRBJ2-7; tentatively, D is TRBD2 (5 bases). The ends were cut back, 3 bases at V and 3 bases at J, with 9 bases in the middle. This CDR3 has 13 amino acids.

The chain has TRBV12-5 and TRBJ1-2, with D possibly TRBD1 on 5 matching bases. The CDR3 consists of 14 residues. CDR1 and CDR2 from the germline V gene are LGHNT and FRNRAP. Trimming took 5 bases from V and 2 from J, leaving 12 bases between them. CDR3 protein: CASGPTGANYGYTF. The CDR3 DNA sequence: TGTGCTAGTGGTCCGACCGGGGCCAACTATGGCTACACCTTC.

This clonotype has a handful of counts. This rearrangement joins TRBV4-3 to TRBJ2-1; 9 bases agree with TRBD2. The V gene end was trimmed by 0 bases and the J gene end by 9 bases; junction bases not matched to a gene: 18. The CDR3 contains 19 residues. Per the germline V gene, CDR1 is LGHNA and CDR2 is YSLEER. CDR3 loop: CASSQEAFGIAGGPREQFF. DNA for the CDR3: TGCGCCAGCAGCCAAGAGGCGTTTGGAATCGCGGGAGGGCCTCGTGAGCAGTTCTTC.

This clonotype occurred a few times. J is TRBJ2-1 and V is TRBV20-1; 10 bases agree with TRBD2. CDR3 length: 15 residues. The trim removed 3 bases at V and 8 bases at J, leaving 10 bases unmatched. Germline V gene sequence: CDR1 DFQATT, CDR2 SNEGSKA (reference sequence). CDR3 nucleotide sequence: TGCAGTGCTAGTATACTAGCGGGAAGAGGAGATGAGCAGTTCTTC. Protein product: CSASILAGRGDEQFF.

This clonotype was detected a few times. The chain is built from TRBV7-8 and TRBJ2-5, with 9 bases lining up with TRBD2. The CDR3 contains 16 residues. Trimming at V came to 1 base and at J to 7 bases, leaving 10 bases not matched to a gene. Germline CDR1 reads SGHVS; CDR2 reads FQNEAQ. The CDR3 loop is CASSLGGLAGQGTQYF. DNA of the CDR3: TGTGCCAGCAGCTTAGGAGGGCTAGCGGGGCAGGGGACCCAGTACTTC.

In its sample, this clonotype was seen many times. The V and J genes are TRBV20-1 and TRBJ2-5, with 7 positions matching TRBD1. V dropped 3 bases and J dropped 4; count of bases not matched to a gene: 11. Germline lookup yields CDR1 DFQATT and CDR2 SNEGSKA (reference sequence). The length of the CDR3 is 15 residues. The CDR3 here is CSARGITGESETQYF. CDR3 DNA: TGCAGTGCTAGGGGTATCACAGGGGAGTCAGAGACCCAGTACTTC.

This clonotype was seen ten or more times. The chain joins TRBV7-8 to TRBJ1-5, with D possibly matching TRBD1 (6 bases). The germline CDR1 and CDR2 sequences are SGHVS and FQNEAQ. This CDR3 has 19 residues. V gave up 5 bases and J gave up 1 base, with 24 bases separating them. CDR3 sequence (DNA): TGTGCCAGCAGCCGCCAGATGAAGGACAGACTAGGGAGCAATCAGCCCCAGCATTTT. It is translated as CASSRQMKDRLGSNQPQHF. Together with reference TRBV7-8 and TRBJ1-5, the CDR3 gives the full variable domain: GAGVSQSPRYKVAKRGQDVALRCDPISGHVSLFWYQQALGQGPEFLTYFQNEAQLDKSGLPSDRFFAERPEGSVSTLKIQRTQQEDSAVYLCASSRQMKDRLGSNQPQHFGDGTRLSIL.

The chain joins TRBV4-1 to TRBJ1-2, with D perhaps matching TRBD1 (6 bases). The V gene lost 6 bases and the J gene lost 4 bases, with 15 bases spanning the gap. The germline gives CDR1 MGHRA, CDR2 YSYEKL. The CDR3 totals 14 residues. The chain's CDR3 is CASSPTGKSYGYTF. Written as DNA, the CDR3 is TGCGCCAGCAGTCCCACAGGGAAGTCCTATGGCTACACCTTC.

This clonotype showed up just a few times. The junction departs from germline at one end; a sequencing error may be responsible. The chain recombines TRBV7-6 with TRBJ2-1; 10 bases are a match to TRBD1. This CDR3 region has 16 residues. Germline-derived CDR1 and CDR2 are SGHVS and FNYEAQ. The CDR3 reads CASSLGPGQGWDEQFF. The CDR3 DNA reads TGTGCTAGCAGCTTAGGGCCGGGACAGGGGTGGGATGAGCAGTTCTTC.

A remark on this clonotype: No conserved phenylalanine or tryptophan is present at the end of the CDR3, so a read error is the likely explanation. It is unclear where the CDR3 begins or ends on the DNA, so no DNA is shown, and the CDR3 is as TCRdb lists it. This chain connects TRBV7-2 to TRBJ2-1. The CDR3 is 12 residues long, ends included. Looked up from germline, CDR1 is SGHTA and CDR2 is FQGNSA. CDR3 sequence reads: CASSLFRYEQLL.